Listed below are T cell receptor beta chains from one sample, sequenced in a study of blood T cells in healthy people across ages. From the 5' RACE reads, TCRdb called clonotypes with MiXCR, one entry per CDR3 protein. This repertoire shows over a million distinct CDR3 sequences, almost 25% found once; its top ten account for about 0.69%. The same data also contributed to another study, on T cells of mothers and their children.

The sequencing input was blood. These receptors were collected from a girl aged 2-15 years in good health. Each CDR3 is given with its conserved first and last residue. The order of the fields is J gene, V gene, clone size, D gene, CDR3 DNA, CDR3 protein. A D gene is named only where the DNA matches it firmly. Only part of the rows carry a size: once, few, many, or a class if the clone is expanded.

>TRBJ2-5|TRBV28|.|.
TGTGCCAGCAGTCTTGGAACGGAGGGGGGTCGGGAGACCCAGTACTTC
CASSLGTEGGRETQYF
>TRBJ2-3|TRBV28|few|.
TGTGCCAGCAGTTTACCGGGGGAGCGCACAGATACGCAGTATTTT
CASSLPGERTDTQYF
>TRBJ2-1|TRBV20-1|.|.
TGCAGTGCAAGAGGGGGGTATGAGCAGTTCTTC
CSARGGYEQFF
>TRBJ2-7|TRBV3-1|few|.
TGTGCCAGCAGCCCCCCTAATATCTACGAGCAGTACTTC
CASSPPNIYEQYF
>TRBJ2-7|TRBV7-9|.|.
TGTGCCAGCACGCATTTAGAGGCCGAGCAGTACTTC
CASTHLEAEQYF
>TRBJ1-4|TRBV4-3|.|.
TGCGCCAGCAGCCAAGACACTAGTCGGTCAAAACTGTTTTTT
CASSQDTSRSKLFF
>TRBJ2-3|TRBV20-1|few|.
TGCAGTGCTAGAGGGGTGGGTGGAATGAAGTCTAGCACAGATACGCAGTATTTT
CSARGVGGMKSSTDTQYF
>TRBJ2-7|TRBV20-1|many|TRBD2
TGCAGTGCCTTTGGGACACTTACTAGCGGGTTTAGGTACGAGCAGTACTTC
CSAFGTLTSGFRYEQYF
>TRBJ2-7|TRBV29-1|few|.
TGCAGCGTTGTTGGCAGGGAAACATGGGAGCAGTACTTC
CSVVGRETWEQYF
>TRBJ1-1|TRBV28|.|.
TGTGCCAGCACCCGGGGGGGCGGAACTGAAGCTTTCTTT
CASTRGGGTEAFF
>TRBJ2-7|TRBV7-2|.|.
TGTGCCAGCAGCTTAGCAAGGGGAGTCATGTACGAGCAGTACTTC
CASSLARGVMYEQYF
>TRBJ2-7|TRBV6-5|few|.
TGTGCCAGCAGCTCCGGGGTGGACCCTACCTACGAGCAGTACTTC
CASSSGVDPTYEQYF
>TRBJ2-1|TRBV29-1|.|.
TGCAGCGGGGATGGGAATGAGCAGTTCTTC
CSGDGNEQFF
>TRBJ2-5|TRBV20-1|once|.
TGCAGTGGGGTCAGACTAATAGGGGGGACCCAAGAGACCCAGTACTTC
CSGVRLIGGTQETQYF
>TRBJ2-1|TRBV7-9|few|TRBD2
TGTGCCAGCAGCTCCTCCGGGACTAACAATGAGCAGTTCTTC
CASSSSGTNNEQFF
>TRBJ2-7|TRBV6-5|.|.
TGTGCCAGCATGAGTCTTGTGGTCCCCTACGAGCAGTACTTC
CASMSLVVPYEQYF
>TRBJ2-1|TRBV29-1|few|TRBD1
TGCAGCGTTGAAGGGGACAGAGACCTGCTAATCAATGAGCAGTTCTTC
CSVEGDRDLLINEQFF
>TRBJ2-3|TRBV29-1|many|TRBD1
TGCAGCGTTGAAGACTTAGGGGGCCCCAGCACAGATACGCAGTATTTT
CSVEDLGGPSTDTQYF
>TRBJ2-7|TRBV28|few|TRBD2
TGTGCCAGCAGTTTAAACGGGCTAGCGGGAAACGTCTACGAGCAGTACTTC
CASSLNGLAGNVYEQYF
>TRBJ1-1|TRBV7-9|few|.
TGTGCCAGCAGTTATACCATGGCGTGGGCTTTCTTT
CASSYTMAWAFF
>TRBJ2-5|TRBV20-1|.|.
TGCAGTGCTAGAGAAATGGACTGGTCGTGGGAGCAGTACTTC
CSAREMDWSWEQYF
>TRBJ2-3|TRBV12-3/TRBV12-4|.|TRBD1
TGTGCCAGCAACGACAGGGGATGCCTAAAAAGGAATCAGCCCCAGTATTTT
CASNDRGCLKRNQPQYF
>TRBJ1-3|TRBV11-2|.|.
TGTGCCAGCAGCCACTTGACTCTCTCTTCTGGAAACACCATATATTTT
CASSHLTLSSGNTIYF
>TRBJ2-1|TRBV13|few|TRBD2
TGTGCCAGCAGGCCCGGACTAGCGGACTCCTACAATGAGCAGTTCTTC
CASRPGLADSYNEQFF
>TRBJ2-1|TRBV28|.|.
TGTGCCAGCAGCGGACTTCTAGGGGCCTATGAGCAGTTCTTC
CASSGLLGAYEQFF
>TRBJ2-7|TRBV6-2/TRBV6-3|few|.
TGTGCCAGCAGTCCCGAAGGAGGACCCTACGAGCAGTACTTC
CASSPEGGPYEQYF
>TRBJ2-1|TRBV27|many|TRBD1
TGTGCCAGCAGTTTGACAGGGGGCTTGAATGAGCAGTTCTTC
CASSLTGGLNEQFF
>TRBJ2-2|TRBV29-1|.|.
TGCAGCGTTCAGGGGCGCGGCACCGGGGAGCTGTTTTTT
CSVQGRGTGELFF
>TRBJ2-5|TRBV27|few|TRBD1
TGTGCCAGCAGTTCGGGACAGCCCGTAGAGCAGTACTTC
CASSSGQPVEQYF
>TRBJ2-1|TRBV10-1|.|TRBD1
TGCGCCAGCAGTGAGGGGACAGGGGGGAGAGATGAGCAGTTCTTC
CASSEGTGGRDEQFF
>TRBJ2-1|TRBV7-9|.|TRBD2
TGTGCCAGCGGTAGTGGGACTAGCGGGGACTACAATGAGCAGTTCTTC
CASGSGTSGDYNEQFF
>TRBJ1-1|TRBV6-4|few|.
TGTGCCAGCAGCCCGGGTAGGGCTCGCTTCGCTGAAGCTTTCTTT
CASSPGRARFAEAFF